This T cell receptor (beta chain) was profiled in a study of blood T cell repertoires in COVID-19. This clone was counted a few times. The assay was immunoSEQ multiplex PCR, and TCRdb's table has in-frame clones only and misses some. In the table there are fewer than 200,000 clones, 80% to 90% of which are singletons. Sequenced input: PBMCs or T cells enriched from blood (not recorded which). The clonotype originates from a woman in her forties or fifties in a cohort exposed to, infected with or recovered from COVID-19 (not recorded which).

In DNA, the CDR3 is TGTGCCACCTGGACAGGGATCGGCTACACCTTC. Translation: CATWTGIGYTF. The chain links TRBV5-4 to TRBJ1-2; 8 nucleotides align to TRBD1. V dropped 9 bases and J dropped 8; count of bases not matched to a gene: 6. CDR1 SGHNT and CDR2 YYREEE come from the germline V gene (reference sequence). The CDR3 totals 11 residues. The full variable domain, with the rest looked up from reference TRBV5-4 and TRBJ1-2, is ETGVTQSPTHLIKTRGQQVTLRCSSQSGHNTVSWYQQALGQGPQFIFQYYREEENGRGNFPPRFSGLQFPNYSSELNVNALELDDSALYLCATWTGIGYTFGSGTRLTVV.